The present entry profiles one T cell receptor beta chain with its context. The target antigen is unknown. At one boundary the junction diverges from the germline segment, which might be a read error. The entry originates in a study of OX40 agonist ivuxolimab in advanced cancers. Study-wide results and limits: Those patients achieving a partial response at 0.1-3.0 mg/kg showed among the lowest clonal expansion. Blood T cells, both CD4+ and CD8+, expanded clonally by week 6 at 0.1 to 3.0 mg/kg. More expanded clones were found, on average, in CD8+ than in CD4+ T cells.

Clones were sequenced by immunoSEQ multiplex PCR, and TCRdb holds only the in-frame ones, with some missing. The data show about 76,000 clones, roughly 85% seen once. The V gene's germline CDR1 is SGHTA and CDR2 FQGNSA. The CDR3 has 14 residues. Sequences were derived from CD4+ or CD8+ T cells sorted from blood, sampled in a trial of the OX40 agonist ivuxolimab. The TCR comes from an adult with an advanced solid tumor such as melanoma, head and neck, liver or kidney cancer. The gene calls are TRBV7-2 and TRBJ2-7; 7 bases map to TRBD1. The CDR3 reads CASSLGQSLYELYF. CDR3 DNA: TGTGCCAGCAGCTTGGGACAGTCTCTCTACGAGCTGTACTTC.